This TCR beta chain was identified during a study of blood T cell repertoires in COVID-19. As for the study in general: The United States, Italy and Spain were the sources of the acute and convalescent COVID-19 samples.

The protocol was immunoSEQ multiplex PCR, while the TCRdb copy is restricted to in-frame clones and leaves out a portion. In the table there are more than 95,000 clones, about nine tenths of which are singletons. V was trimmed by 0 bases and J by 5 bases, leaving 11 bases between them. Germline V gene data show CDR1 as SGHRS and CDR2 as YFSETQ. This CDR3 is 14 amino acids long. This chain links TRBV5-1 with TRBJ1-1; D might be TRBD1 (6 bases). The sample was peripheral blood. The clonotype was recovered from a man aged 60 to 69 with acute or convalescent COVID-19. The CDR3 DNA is TGCGCCAGCAGCTTGGGCTCAGGGGTGACTGAAGCTTTCTTT. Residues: CASSLGSGVTEAFF.